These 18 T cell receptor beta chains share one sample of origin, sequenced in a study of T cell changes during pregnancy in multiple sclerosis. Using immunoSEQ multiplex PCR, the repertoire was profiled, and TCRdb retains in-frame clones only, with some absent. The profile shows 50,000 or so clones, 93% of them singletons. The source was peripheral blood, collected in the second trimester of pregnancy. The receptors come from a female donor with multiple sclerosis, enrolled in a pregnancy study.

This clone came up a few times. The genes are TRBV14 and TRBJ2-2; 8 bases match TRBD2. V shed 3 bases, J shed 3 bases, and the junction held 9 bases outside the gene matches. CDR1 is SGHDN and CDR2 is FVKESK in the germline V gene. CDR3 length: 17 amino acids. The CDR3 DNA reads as TGTGCCAGCAGCCATCGATTAGCGGGAAGGTACACCGGGGAGCTGTTTTTT. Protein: CASSHRLAGRYTGELFF.

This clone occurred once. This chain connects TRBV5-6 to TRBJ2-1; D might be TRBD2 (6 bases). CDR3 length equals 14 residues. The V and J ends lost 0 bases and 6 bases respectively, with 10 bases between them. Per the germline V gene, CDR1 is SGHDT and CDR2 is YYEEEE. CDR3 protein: CASSLEREVNEQFF. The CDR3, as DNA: TGTGCCAGCAGCTTGGAAAGGGAGGTCAATGAGCAGTTCTTC.

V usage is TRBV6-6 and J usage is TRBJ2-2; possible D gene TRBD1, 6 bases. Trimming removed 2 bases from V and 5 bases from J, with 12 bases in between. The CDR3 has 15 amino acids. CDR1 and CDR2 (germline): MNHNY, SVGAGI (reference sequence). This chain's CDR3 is CASSYPAQGTGELFF. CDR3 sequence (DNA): TGTGCCAGCAGTTACCCCGCCCAGGGGACCGGGGAGCTGTTTTTT.

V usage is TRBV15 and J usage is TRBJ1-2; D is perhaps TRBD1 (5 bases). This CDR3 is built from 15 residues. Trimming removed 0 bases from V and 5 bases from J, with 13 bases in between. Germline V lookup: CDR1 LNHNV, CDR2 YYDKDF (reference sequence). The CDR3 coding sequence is TGTGCCACCAGCAGAGATCCGAGACAGAAATATGGCTACACCTTC. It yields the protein CATSRDPRQKYGYTF.

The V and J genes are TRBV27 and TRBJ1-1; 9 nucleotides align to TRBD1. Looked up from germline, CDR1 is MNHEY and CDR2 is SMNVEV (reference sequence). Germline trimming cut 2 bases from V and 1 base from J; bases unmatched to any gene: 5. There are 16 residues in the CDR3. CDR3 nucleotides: TGTGCCAGCAGTTTAAAAGCGGGACAGGGGAACACTGAAGCTTTCTTT. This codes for CASSLKAGQGNTEAFF.

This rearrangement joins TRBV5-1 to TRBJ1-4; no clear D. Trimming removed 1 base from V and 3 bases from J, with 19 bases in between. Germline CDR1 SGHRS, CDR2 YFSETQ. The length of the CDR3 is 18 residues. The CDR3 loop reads CASSLSHPRGGPNEKLFF. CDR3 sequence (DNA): TGCGCCAGCAGCTTGTCCCACCCTCGGGGAGGGCCTAATGAAAAACTGTTTTTT.

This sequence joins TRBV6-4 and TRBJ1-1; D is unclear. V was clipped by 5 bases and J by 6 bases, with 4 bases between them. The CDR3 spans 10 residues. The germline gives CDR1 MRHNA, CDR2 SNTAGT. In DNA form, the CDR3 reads TGTGCCAGCAGTTCGGCTGAAGCTTTCTTT. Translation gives CASSSAEAFF.

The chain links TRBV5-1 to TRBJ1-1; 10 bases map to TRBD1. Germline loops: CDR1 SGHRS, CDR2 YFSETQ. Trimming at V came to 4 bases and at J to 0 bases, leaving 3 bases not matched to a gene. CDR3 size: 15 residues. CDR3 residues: CASSMGQGLNTEAFF. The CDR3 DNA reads TGCGCCAGCAGCATGGGACAGGGGTTGAACACTGAAGCTTTCTTT.

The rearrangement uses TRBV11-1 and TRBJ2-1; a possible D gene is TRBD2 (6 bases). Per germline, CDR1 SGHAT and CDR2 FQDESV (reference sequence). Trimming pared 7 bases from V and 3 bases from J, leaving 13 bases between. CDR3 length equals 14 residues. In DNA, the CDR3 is TGTGCCAGCACCCCTAGCGACAGCTACAATGAGCAGTTCTTC. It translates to CASTPSDSYNEQFF.

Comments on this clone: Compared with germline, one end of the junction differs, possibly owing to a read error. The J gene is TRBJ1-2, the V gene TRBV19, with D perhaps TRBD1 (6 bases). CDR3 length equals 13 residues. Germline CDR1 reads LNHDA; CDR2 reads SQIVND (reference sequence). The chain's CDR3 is CASSGGRARGSRF. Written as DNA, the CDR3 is TGTGCCAGTAGTGGGGGTCGTGCCAGGGGCAGTCGCTTC.

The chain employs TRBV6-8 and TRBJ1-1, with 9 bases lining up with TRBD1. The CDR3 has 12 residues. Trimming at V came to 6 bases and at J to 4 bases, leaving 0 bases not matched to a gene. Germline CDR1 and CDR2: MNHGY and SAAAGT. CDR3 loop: CASRTGGTEAFF. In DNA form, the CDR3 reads TGTGCCAGCAGGACAGGGGGCACTGAAGCTTTCTTT.

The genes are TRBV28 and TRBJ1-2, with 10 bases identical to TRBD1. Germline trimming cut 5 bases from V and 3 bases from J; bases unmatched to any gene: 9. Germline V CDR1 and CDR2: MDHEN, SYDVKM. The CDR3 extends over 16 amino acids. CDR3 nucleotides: TGTGCCAGCAGTCCTCGGGGGACAGGGGTTCACTATGGCTACACCTTC. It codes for CASSPRGTGVHYGYTF.

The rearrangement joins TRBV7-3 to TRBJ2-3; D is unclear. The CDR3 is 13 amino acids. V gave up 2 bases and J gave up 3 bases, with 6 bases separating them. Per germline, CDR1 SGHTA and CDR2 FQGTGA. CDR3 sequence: CASSLAKTDTQYF. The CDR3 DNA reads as TGTGCCAGCAGCTTAGCTAAAACAGATACGCAGTATTTT.

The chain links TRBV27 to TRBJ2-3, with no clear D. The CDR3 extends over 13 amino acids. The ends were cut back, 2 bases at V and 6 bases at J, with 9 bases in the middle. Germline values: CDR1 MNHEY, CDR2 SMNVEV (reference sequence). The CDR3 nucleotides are TGTGCCAGCAGTTTAGCGCCGTGGGATACGCAGTATTTT. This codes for CASSLAPWDTQYF.

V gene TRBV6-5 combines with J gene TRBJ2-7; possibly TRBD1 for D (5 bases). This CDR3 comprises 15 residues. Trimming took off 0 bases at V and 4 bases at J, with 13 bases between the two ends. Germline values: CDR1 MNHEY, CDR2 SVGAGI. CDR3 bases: TGTGCCAGCAGTTACTCGTCGGACACTCTGTACGAGCAGTACTTC. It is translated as CASSYSSDTLYEQYF.

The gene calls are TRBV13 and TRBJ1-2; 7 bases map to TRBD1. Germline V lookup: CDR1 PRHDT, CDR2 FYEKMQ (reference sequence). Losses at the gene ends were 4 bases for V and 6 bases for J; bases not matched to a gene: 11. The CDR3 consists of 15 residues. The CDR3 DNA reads TGTGCCAGCAGCTCGGAACAGGGGATTCGTGATGGCTACACCTTC. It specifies CASSSEQGIRDGYTF.

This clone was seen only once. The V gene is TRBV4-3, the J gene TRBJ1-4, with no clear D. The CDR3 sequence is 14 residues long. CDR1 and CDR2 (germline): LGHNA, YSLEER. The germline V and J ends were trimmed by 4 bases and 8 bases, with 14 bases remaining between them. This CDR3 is CASSRGLEGEKLFF. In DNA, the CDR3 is TGCGCCAGCAGCCGAGGATTAGAAGGCGAAAAACTGTTTTTT.

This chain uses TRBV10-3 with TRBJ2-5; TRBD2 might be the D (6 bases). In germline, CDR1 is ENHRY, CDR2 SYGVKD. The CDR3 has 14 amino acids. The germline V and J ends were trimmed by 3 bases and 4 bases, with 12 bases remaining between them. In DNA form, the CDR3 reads TGTGCCATCAGTGAATGGACTATGGGAGAGACCCAGTACTTC. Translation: CAISEWTMGETQYF.